Following are 15 T cell receptor beta chains from one sample sequenced in a study of blood T cell repertoires in COVID-19. Produced via immunoSEQ multiplex PCR; TCRdb's table is partial and in-frame only. The table lists about 180,000 clones, roughly 80% of them singletons. The sample consisted of peripheral blood. The receptor source for this set is a woman in her seventies with COVID-19, enrolled during active disease.

V usage is TRBV5-1 and J usage is TRBJ2-1; the match to TRBD2 covers 9 bases. Germline CDR1 is SGHRS and CDR2 is YFSETQ. This CDR3 contains 16 residues. V shed 0 bases, J shed 7 bases, and the junction held 8 bases outside the gene matches. The DNA for the CDR3 is TGCGCCAGCAGCTTGGATGCGGGAGGGCCACAAAATGAGCAGTTCTTC. Translating it yields CASSLDAGGPQNEQFF.

The gene calls are TRBV7-3 and TRBJ2-3; 11 nucleotides match TRBD2. With V trimmed by 6 bases and J by 2 bases, 4 bases remained unmatched. The CDR3 runs 15 residues. Germline CDR1 is SGHTA and CDR2 is FQGTGA. The CDR3 spells CASRRGLAVTDTQYF. The DNA for the CDR3 is TGTGCCAGCAGGCGGGGACTAGCGGTCACAGATACGCAGTATTTT.

The chain employs TRBV28 and TRBJ2-7; D call uncertain. The germline V gene encodes CDR1 MDHEN and CDR2 SYDVKM. The V end was cut by 7 bases, the J end by 4 bases, with 14 bases between. The length of the CDR3 is 13 residues. The CDR3 DNA reads TGTGCCAGCAATTCAGGTTATACTTACGAGCAGTACTTC. This translates into CASNSGYTYEQYF.

This rearrangement joins TRBV4-3 to TRBJ2-7; 7 bases match TRBD1. The CDR3 has 15 amino acids. The V and J ends lost 1 base and 2 bases, in that order; junction bases with no gene match: 5. CDR1 is LGHNA and CDR2 is YSLEER in the germline V gene. The DNA of the CDR3 is TGCGCCAGCAGCCAAGGATACAGGGGAACCTACGAGCAGTACTTC. Its protein is CASSQGYRGTYEQYF.

This clone appeared a few times. CDR3 nucleotide sequence: TGTGCCAGCAGCTTAGGGAGTCCCTACAATGAGCAGTTCTTC. Its protein is CASSLGSPYNEQFF. The rearrangement uses TRBV7-9 and TRBJ2-1; D is uncertain. This CDR3 region has 14 residues. Trimming left V 1 base short and J 2 bases short, with 6 bases between. Germline-derived CDR1 and CDR2 are SEHNR and FQNEAQ (reference sequence).

V and J are TRBV9 and TRBJ2-7; perhaps TRBD2 as D (6 bases). This CDR3 is built from 15 residues. The germline V and J ends were trimmed by 5 bases and 0 bases, with 15 bases remaining between them. Germline values: CDR1 SGDLS, CDR2 YYNGEE. CDR3 coding DNA: TGTGCCAGCAGTTTTAGCGGCCAAAACTCCTACGAGCAGTACTTC. Translation: CASSFSGQNSYEQYF.

This clone was seen a single time. The chain is built from TRBV10-3 and TRBJ2-5, with 9 positions matching TRBD2. V lost 5 bases to trimming and J lost 5 bases; unmatched junction nucleotides: 6. CDR3 length equals 14 residues. Germline V lookup: CDR1 ENHRY, CDR2 SYGVKD. The CDR3 loop is CAISSSGRGETQYF. In nucleotides, the CDR3 is TGTGCCATCAGTAGTAGCGGGAGAGGGGAGACCCAGTACTTC.

The rearrangement uses TRBV18 and TRBJ1-5, with unresolved D. From germline, CDR1 is KGHSH and CDR2 LQKENI. V gave up 0 bases and J gave up 8 bases, with 14 bases separating them. The CDR3 covers 15 residues. The CDR3 DNA follows: TGTGCCAGCTCACCACCGTCGAGGGTTGGTGAGCCCCAGCATTTT. This codes for CASSPPSRVGEPQHF.

The chain combines TRBV28 with TRBJ1-3; TRBD1 matches 9 bases. The CDR3 covers 15 residues. Germline trimming cut 4 bases from V and 0 bases from J; bases unmatched to any gene: 1. The germline CDR1 and CDR2 sequences are MDHEN and SYDVKM. CDR3 region: CASSWDRASGNTIYF. For the CDR3, the DNA is TGTGCCAGCAGTTGGGACAGGGCCTCTGGAAACACCATATATTTT.

The chain uses TRBV6-5 and TRBJ1-1; no clear D. Deletions cut 6 bases from V and 11 bases from J, with 25 bases between. This CDR3 is 15 amino acids long. Germline V lookup: CDR1 MNHEY, CDR2 SVGAGI. In DNA, the CDR3 is TGTGCCAGCAGCCGTTTTTTTGGGAGCGGGGAGAGGGCTTTCTTT. Translation: CASSRFFGSGERAFF.

CDR3 sequence reads: CASSSGTSGSYTDTQYF. CDR3 in DNA: TGTGCCAGCAGCTCCGGGACTAGCGGTTCTTACACAGATACGCAGTATTTT. The genes are TRBV11-2 and TRBJ2-3, with 11 bases fitting TRBD2. From germline, CDR1 is SGHAT and CDR2 FQNNGV. The J segment lost 2 bases and the V segment lost 4 bases, leaving 8 bases of the junction unmatched. The length of the CDR3 is 17 residues.

This clone is a singleton in its sample. This chain uses TRBV10-3 with TRBJ1-1; possibly TRBD1 for D (6 bases). The CDR3 totals 16 residues. The V gene lost 4 bases and the J gene lost 0 bases, with 15 bases spanning the gap. CDR1 ENHRY and CDR2 SYGVKD come from the germline V gene. The CDR3 is CAISGSQGRMNTEAFF. CDR3 sequence (DNA): TGTGCCATCAGTGGTTCACAGGGAAGGATGAACACTGAAGCTTTCTTT.

The V and J genes are TRBV4-3 and TRBJ2-7; D remains unclear. Trimming took 6 bases from V and 3 from J, leaving 12 bases between them. The CDR3 length is 13 residues. Germline V gives CDR1 LGHNA, CDR2 YSLEER. This chain's CDR3 is CASSRGRNYEQYF. The CDR3 DNA sequence: TGCGCCAGCAGTAGAGGCCGAAACTACGAGCAGTACTTC.

The V and J genes are TRBV2 and TRBJ1-1; 8 nucleotides match TRBD1. Germline loops: CDR1 SNHLY, CDR2 FYNNEI. The junction had 10 bases not matched to a gene; V was cut back by 5 bases and J by 5 bases. The CDR3 is 15 residues long. Here the CDR3 DNA reads TGTGCCAGCAGTCAACAGGGGGGTTCGCGGACTGAAGCTTTCTTT. Translation: CASSQQGGSRTEAFF.

The rearrangement joins TRBV18 to TRBJ2-1; 10 positions match TRBD2. CDR3 length: 16 residues. Germline trimming cut 2 bases from V and 7 bases from J; bases unmatched to any gene: 8. Germline loops: CDR1 KGHSH, CDR2 LQKENI. CDR3 in DNA: TGTGCCAGCTCACCAATTATGGTAGCGGGAGGTAATGAGCAGTTCTTC. Protein sequence: CASSPIMVAGGNEQFF.